This T cell receptor beta chain derives from a study of cytomegalovirus exposure and HLA in healthy donors. This CDR3 spans 20 amino acids. With 1 base clipped from V and 1 base from J, the junction kept 16 bases outside the gene matches. Germline assignment: CDR1 SGHTA and CDR2 FQGTGA. PCR primers comprised 60 Vbeta and 13 Jbeta primers. Repertoires were generated with immunoSEQ multiplex PCR, while TCRdb's copy carries only in-frame clones and drops some. The sample records more than 80,000 clones, 65% to 80% being singletons. This clonotype was obtained from a man aged 55 to 70 in good health and CMV-seronegative. The chain joins TRBV7-3 to TRBJ2-3; 8 positions agree with TRBD2. The sample was PBMCs. CDR3 region: CASSLKGISGVFLGTDTQYF. In DNA, the CDR3 is TGTGCCAGCAGCTTAAAAGGGATTAGCGGGGTGTTTTTGGGCACAGATACGCAGTATTTT.